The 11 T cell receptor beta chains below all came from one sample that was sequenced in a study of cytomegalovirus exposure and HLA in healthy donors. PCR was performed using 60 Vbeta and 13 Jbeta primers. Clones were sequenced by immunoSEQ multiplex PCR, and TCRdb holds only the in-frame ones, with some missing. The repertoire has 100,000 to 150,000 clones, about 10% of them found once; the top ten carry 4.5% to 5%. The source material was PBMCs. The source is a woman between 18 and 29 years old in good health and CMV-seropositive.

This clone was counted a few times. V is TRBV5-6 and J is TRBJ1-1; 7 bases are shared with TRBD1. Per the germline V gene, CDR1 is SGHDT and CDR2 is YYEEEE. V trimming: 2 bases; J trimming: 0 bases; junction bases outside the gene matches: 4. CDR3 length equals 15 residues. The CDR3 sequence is CASSLQGRLNTEAFF. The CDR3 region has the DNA TGTGCCAGCAGCTTACAGGGGCGATTGAACACTGAAGCTTTCTTT.

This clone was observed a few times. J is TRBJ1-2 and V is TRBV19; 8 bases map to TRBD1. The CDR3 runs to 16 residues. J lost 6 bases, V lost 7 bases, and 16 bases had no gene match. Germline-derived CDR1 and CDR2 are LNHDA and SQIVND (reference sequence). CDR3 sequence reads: CASIPSPGQALDGYTF. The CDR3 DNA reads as TGTGCCAGTATTCCCTCACCGGGACAGGCCCTCGATGGCTACACCTTC.

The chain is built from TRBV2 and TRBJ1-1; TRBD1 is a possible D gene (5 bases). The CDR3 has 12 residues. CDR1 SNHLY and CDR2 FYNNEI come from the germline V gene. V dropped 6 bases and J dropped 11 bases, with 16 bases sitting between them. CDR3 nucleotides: TGTGCCAGCAGCCCGGGAGGGGCAACGGCTTTCTTT. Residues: CASSPGGATAFF. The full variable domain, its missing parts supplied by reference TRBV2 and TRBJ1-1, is EPEVTQTPSHQVTQMGQEVILRCVPISNHLYFYWYRQILGQKVEFLVSFYNNEISEKSEIFDDQFSVERPDGSNFTLKIRSTKLEDSAMYFCASSPGGATAFFGQGTRLTVV.

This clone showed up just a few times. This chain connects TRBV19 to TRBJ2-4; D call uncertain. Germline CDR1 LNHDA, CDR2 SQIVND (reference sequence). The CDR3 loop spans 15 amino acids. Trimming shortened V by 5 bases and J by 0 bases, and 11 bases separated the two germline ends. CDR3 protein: CASSEVRPAKNIQYF. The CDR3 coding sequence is TGTGCCAGTAGTGAGGTACGTCCAGCCAAAAACATTCAGTACTTC.

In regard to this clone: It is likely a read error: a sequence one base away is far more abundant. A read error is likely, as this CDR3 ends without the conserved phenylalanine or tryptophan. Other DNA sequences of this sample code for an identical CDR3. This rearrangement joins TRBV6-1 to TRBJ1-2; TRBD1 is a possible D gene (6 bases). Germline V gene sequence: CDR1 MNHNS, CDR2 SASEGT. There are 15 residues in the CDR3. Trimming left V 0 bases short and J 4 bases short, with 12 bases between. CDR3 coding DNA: TGTGCCAGCAGTGAAGCGTTTTGGGGGCCCTATGGCTACACCTTA. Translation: CASSEAFWGPYGYTL.

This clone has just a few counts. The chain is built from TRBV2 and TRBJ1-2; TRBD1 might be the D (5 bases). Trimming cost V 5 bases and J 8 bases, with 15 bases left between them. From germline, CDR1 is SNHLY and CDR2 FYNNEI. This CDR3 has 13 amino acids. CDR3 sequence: CASSRGQVDGYTF. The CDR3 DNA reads TGTGCCAGCAGTAGGGGCCAGGTGGACGGCTACACCTTC.

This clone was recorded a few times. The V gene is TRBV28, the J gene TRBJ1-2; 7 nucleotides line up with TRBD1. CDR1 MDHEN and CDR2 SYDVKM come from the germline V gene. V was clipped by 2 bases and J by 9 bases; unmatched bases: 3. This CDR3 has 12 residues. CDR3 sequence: CASSLQGVSYTF. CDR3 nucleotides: TGTGCCAGCAGTTTACAGGGGGTTAGCTACACCTTC.

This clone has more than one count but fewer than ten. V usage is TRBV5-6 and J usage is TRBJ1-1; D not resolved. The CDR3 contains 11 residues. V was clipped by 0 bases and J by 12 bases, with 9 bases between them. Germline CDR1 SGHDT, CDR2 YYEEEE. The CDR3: CASSLGENTFF. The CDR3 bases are TGTGCCAGCAGCTTGGGTGAAAACACTTTCTTT.

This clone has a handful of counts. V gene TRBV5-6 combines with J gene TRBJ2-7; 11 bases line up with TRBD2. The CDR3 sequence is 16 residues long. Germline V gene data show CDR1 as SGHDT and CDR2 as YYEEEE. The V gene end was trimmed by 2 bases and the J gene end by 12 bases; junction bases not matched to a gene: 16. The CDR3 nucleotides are TGTGCCAGCAGCTTTTTCATCCCGGGACTAGCGGCCCCGGGGTACTTC. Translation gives CASSFFIPGLAAPGYF.

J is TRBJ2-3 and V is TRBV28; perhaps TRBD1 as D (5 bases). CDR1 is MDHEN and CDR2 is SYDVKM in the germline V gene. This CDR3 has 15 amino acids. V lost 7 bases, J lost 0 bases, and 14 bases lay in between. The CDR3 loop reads CASNQRQLSTDTQYF. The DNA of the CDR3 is TGTGCCAGCAACCAACGACAGCTGAGCACAGATACGCAGTATTTT.

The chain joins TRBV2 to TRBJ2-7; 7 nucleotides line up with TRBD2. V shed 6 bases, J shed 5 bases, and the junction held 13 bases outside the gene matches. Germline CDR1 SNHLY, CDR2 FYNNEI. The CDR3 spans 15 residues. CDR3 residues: CASRLYNGGNDEQYF. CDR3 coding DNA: TGTGCCAGCAGGCTATATAACGGGGGGAACGACGAGCAGTACTTC.